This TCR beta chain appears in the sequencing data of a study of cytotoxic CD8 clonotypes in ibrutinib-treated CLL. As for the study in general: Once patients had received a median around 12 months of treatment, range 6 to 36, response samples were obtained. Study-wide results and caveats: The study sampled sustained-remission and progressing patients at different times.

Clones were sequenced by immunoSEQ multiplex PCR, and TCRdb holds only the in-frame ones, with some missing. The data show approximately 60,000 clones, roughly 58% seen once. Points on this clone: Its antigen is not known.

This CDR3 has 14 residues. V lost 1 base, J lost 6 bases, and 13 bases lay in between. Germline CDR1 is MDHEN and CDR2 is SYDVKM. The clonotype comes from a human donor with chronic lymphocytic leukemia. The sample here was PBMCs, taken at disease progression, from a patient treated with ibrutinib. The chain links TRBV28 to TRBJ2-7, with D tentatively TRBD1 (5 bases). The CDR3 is CASSLLSQGSEQYF. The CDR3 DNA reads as TGTGCCAGCAGTTTATTGTCCCAGGGCTCCGAGCAGTACTTC.